This section outlines one TCR beta chain sequence together with its context. It was with unique molecular identifiers that the TCRbeta library was prepared. TCRdb passed the PCR reads through MiXCR, listing each CDR3 protein once. The data contain around 960,000 distinct CDR3 sequences, roughly 29% of them singletons. These data come from a study of T-cell reconstitution after alpha-beta-depleted transplantation in children. The J segment lost 1 base and the V segment lost 0 bases, leaving 3 bases of the junction unmatched. The V gene's germline CDR1 is DFQATT and CDR2 SNEGSKA (reference sequence). This CDR3 is built from 15 residues.

This receptor was identified in a boy under two years old who had a stem cell transplant for SCID, so the T cells may come from the graft donor. The chain combines TRBV20-1 with TRBJ2-3, with TRBD2 matching 8 bases. This specimen was PBMCs, mostly from graft donor cells, taken 360 days after TCRalphabeta/CD19-depleted stem cell transplant. The CDR3 DNA follows: TGCAGTGCTAGAGATGGGACTAGGGGCACAGATACGCAGTATTTT. This codes for CSARDGTRGTDTQYF.